Sequencing of this TCR beta chain was carried out in a study of control samples from healthy donors and cancer patients. The germline V gene encodes CDR1 MNHEY and CDR2 SVGEGT. The CDR3 covers 13 residues. Trimming pared 2 bases from V and 7 bases from J, leaving 11 bases between. The data were produced by immunoSEQ multiplex PCR, yet TCRdb's version contains in-frame clones alone and is incomplete. The table includes approximately 180,000 clones, 94% detected once. This sequence joins TRBV6-2 or TRBV6-3 and TRBJ1-2; D uncertain. This receptor was identified in a woman under 30 in good health. The sample taken for sequencing was blood. CDR3 protein: CASSYTPGGGYTF. In nucleotides, the CDR3 is TGTGCCAGCAGTTACACTCCGGGAGGTGGCTACACCTTC.